Below, 9 T cell receptor beta chains from the same sample are listed, as sequenced in a study of T cell responses to AZD1222 COVID-19 vaccine. The table came from immunoSEQ multiplex PCR; TCRdb's copy has only in-frame clones and leaves some out. The sample yields approximately 120,000 clones, over 75% seen once. The source was peripheral blood, collected 28 days after the second AZD1222 dose. All receptors come from an adult who received the AZD1222 COVID-19 vaccine.

The chain uses TRBV6-5 and TRBJ1-6; D is possibly TRBD1 (5 bases). This CDR3 contains 15 residues. Trimming removed 0 bases at V and 8 bases at J, with 11 bases between. Per the germline V gene, CDR1 is MNHEY and CDR2 is SVGAGI. The CDR3 nucleotides read TGTGCCAGCAGTTACTCGGGGGAAGTGGATTCACCCCTCCACTTT. Translated, it gives CASSYSGEVDSPLHF.

The chain joins TRBV19 to TRBJ2-7, with D tentatively TRBD1 (5 bases). V shed 4 bases and J shed 6 bases, with 10 bases lying between them. Germline CDR1 reads LNHDA; CDR2 reads SQIVND (reference sequence). The CDR3 totals 12 residues. The CDR3, as DNA: TGTGCCAGTAGTAGCTCAGGGTTCGAGCAGTACTTC. It translates to CASSSSGFEQYF. Variable domain in full (rest from reference TRBV19 and TRBJ2-7): DGGITQSPKYLFRKEGQNVTLSCEQNLNHDAMYWYRQDPGQGLRLIYYSQIVNDFQKGDIAEGYSVSREKKESFPLTVTSAQKNPTAFYLCASSSSGFEQYFGPGTRLTVT.

V and J are TRBV19 and TRBJ1-4; TRBD1 aligns across 8 bases. CDR3 length: 15 residues. CDR1 and CDR2 (germline): LNHDA, SQIVND (reference sequence). The trim removed 4 bases at V and 4 bases at J, leaving 5 bases unmatched. The CDR3 is CASSTPTGDNEKLFF. CDR3 nucleotides: TGTGCCAGTAGTACCCCGACAGGGGATAATGAAAAACTGTTTTTT. The entire variable domain, with the rest obtained from reference TRBV19 and TRBJ1-4, is as follows: DGGITQSPKYLFRKEGQNVTLSCEQNLNHDAMYWYRQDPGQGLRLIYYSQIVNDFQKGDIAEGYSVSREKKESFPLTVTSAQKNPTAFYLCASSTPTGDNEKLFFGSGTQLSVL.

This sequence joins TRBV10-3 and TRBJ2-7; 8 positions agree with TRBD2. Germline trimming cut 6 bases from V and 0 bases from J; bases unmatched to any gene: 10. Looked up from germline, CDR1 is ENHRY and CDR2 is SYGVKD. This CDR3 is built from 16 residues. DNA for the CDR3: TGTGCCATCAGGGCTAGCGGGCGAGATATCTCCTACGAGCAGTACTTC. It specifies CAIRASGRDISYEQYF.

The CDR3 DNA sequence: TGCGCCAGCAGCCAAGGACGGCGGGGTGAGCAGTTCTTC. This codes for CASSQGRRGEQFF. The chain links TRBV4-1 to TRBJ2-1, with a weak D call TRBD2 (6 bases). Germline-derived CDR1 and CDR2 are MGHRA and YSYEKL. V lost 1 base, J lost 9 bases, and 10 bases lay in between. CDR3 length equals 13 residues.

The J gene is TRBJ2-1, the V gene TRBV7-6; TRBD2 matches at 9 bases. V gave up 3 bases and J gave up 8 bases; unmatched junction bases: 11. Germline V gene lookup returns CDR1 SGHVS and CDR2 FNYEAQ. The CDR3 runs 16 residues. The CDR3 reads CASSLGGGRALDEQFF. In DNA, the CDR3 is TGTGCCAGCAGCTTGGGGGGCGGGAGGGCCCTCGATGAGCAGTTCTTC.

V is TRBV11-2 and J is TRBJ1-1, with a possible D match to TRBD1 (6 bases). V was clipped by 6 bases and J by 4 bases, with 18 bases between them. The CDR3 is 15 residues long. Germline lookup yields CDR1 SGHAT and CDR2 FQNNGV. The CDR3 region has the DNA TGTGCCAGCAGGCCCGACCGGGGGCCTGGCACTGAAGCTTTCTTT. Its translation: CASRPDRGPGTEAFF.

J is TRBJ2-3 and V is TRBV3-1 (or the pseudogene TRBV3-2); 9 bases line up with TRBD2. The CDR3 length is 14 residues. The germline gives CDR1 LGHDT, CDR2 YNNKEL (reference sequence). V gave up 4 bases and J gave up 1 base; unmatched junction bases: 0. CDR3 bases: TGTGCCAGCAGCCGACTAGCGGGCACAGATACGCAGTATTTT. It codes for CASSRLAGTDTQYF.

This sequence joins TRBV7-2 and TRBJ1-6; 8 positions match TRBD1. The CDR3 spans 15 residues. Germline V CDR1 and CDR2: SGHTA, FQGNSA. J gave up 8 bases and V 5 bases, and 8 bases lay outside the gene matches. CDR3 in DNA: TGTGCCAGCAGCCCAGCAGGGGGCTTAGATTCACCCCTCCACTTT. Amino acids: CASSPAGGLDSPLHF.